Sequencing of this T cell receptor beta chain was carried out in a study of cytomegalovirus exposure and HLA in healthy donors. Points from the study as a whole: Later findings reportedly placed an Asian-associated ancestry cluster below the 666-donor mean for N-insertions.

PCR used 60 Vbeta primers and 13 Jbeta primers. Assay: immunoSEQ multiplex PCR; the TCRdb copy retains only in-frame clones and omits some. There are 150,000 or so clones in the sample; roughly 70% occur only once, and approximately 4.3% lies in the top ten. A remark on this clone: Its target is unknown.

The V gene's germline CDR1 is LNHNV and CDR2 YYDKDF (reference sequence). There are 17 residues in the CDR3. V lost 0 bases to trimming and J lost 3 bases; unmatched junction nucleotides: 11. The sequenced sample consisted of PBMCs. This rearrangement joins TRBV15 to TRBJ2-7, with TRBD1 matching over 7 bases. The sequence was collected from a man younger than 35 in good health and CMV-seropositive. CDR3 loop: CATSREGNRGRLYEQYF. Written as DNA, the CDR3 is TGTGCCACCAGCAGAGAGGGTAACAGGGGCCGCCTCTACGAGCAGTACTTC.